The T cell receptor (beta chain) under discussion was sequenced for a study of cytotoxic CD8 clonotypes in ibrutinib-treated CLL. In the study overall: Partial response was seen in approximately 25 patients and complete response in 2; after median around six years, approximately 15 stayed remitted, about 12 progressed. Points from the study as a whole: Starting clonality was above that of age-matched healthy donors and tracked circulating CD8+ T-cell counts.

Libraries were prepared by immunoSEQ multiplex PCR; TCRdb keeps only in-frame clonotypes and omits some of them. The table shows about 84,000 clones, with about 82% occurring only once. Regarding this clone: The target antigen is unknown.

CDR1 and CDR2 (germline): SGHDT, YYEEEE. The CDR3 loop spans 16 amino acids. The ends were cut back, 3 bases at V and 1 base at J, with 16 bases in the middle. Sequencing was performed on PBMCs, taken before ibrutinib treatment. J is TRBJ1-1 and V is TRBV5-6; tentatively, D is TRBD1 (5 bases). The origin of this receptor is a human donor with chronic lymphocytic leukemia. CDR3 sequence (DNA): TGTGCCAGCAGCTCTAATGTAGGGGCTGAGAACACTGAAGCTTTCTTT. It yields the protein CASSSNVGAENTEAFF.